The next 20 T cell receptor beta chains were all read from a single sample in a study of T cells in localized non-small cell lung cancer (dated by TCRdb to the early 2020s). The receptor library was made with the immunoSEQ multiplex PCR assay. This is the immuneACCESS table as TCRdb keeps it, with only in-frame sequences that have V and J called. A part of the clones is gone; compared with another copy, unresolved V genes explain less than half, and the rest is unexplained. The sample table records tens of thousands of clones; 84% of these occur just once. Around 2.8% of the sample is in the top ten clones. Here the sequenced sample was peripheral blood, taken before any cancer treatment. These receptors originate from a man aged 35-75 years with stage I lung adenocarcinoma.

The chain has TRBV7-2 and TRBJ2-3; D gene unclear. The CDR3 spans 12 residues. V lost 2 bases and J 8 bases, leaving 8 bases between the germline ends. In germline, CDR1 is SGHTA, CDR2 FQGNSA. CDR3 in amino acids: CASSLMMLTQYF. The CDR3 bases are TGTGCCAGCAGCTTAATGATGCTTACGCAGTATTTT.

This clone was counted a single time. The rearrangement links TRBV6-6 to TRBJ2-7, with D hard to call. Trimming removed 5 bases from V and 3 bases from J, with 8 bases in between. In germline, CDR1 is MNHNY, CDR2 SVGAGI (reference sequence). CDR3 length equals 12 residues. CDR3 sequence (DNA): TGTGCCAGCAGTCCCGGGTACTACGAGCAGTACTTC. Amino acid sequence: CASSPGYYEQYF.

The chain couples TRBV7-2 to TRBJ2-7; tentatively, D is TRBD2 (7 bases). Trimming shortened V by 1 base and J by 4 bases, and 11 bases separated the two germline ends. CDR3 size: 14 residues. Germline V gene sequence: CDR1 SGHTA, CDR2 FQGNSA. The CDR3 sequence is CASSLDGGPYEQYF. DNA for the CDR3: TGTGCCAGCAGCTTAGACGGGGGGCCATACGAGCAGTACTTC.

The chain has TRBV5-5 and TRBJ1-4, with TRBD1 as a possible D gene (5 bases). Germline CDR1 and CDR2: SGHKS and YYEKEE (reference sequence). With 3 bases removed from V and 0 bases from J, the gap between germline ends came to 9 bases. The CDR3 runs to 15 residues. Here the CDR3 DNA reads TGTGCCAGCAGCTCCATGGGGGCAACTAATGAAAAACTGTTTTTT. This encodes CASSSMGATNEKLFF.

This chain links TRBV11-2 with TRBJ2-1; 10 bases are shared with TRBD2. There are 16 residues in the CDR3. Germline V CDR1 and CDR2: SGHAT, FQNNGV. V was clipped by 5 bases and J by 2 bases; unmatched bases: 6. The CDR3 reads CASSTTSGKAYNEQFF. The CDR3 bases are TGTGCCAGCAGCACCACTAGCGGGAAAGCCTACAATGAGCAGTTCTTC.

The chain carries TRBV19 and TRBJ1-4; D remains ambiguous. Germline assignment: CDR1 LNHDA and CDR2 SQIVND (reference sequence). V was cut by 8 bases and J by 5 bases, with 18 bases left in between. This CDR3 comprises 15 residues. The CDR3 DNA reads TGTGCCAGTGCTATCAAGGACGGCTGGAATGAAAAACTGTTTTTT. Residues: CASAIKDGWNEKLFF. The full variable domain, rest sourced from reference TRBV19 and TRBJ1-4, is DGGITQSPKYLFRKEGQNVTLSCEQNLNHDAMYWYRQDPGQGLRLIYYSQIVNDFQKGDIAEGYSVSREKKESFPLTVTSAQKNPTAFYLCASAIKDGWNEKLFFGSGTQLSVL.

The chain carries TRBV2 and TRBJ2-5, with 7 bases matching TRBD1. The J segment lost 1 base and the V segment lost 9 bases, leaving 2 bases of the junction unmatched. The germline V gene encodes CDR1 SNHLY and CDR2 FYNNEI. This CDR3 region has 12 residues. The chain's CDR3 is CASRQGQETQYF. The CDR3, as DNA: TGTGCCAGTAGACAGGGCCAAGAGACCCAGTACTTC.

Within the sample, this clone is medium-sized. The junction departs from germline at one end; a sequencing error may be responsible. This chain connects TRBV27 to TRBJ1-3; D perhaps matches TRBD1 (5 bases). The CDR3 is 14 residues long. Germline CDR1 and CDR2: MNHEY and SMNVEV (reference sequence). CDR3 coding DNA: TGTGCCAGCAGTTCCAGACAGTCTGGGAACACCATATATTTT. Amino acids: CASSSRQSGNTIYF.

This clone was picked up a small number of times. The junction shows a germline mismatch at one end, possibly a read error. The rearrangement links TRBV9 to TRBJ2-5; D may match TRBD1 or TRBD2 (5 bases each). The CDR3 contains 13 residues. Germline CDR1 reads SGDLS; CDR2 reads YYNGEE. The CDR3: CASSPHDGQGVNF. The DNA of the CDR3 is TGTGCCAGCAGCCCCCACGATGGGCAGGGAGTGAACTTC.

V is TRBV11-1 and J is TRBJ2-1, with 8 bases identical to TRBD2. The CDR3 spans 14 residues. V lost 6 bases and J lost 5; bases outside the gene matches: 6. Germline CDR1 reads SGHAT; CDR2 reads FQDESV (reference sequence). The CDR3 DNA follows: TGTGCCAGCAGTTCGGGAGGGATAGACAATGAGCAGTTCTTC. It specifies CASSSGGIDNEQFF.

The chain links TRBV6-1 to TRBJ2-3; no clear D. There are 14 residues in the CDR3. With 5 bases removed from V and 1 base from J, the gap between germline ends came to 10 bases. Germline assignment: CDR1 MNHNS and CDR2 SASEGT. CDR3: CASSSTQGTDTQYF. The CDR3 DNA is TGTGCCAGCAGTTCGACGCAAGGCACAGATACGCAGTATTTT.

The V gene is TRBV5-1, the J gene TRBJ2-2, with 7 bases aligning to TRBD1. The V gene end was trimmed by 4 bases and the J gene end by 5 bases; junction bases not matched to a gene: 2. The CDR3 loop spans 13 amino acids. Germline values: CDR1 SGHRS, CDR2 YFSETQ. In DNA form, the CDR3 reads TGCGCCAGCAGCCTACAGGGGACCGGGGAGCTGTTTTTT. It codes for CASSLQGTGELFF.

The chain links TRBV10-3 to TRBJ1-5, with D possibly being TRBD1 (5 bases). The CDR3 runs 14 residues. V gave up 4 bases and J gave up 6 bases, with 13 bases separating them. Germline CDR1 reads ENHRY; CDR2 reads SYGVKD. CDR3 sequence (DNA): TGTGCCATCAGTGCGGTGGGGGGGGGTCAGCCCCAGCATTTT. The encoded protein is CAISAVGGGQPQHF.

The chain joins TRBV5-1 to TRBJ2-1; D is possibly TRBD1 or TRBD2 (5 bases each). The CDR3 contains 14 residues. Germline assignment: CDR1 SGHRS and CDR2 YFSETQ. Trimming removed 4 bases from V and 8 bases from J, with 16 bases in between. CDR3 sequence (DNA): TGCGCCAGCAGCCTGGAGGATAGGGGCCATGAGCAGTTCTTC. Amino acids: CASSLEDRGHEQFF.

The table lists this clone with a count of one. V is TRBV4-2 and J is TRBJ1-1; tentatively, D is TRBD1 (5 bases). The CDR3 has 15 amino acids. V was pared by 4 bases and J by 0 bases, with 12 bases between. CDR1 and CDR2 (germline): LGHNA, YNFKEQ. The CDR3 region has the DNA TGTGCCAGCAGCCGCACAGGAAACATGAACACTGAAGCTTTCTTT. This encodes CASSRTGNMNTEAFF.

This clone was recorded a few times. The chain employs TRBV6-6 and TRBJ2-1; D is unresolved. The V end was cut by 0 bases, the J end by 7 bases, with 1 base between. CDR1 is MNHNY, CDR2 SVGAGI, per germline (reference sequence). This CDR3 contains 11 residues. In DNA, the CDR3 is TGTGCCAGCAGTTACTCGAATGAGCAGTTCTTC. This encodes CASSYSNEQFF.

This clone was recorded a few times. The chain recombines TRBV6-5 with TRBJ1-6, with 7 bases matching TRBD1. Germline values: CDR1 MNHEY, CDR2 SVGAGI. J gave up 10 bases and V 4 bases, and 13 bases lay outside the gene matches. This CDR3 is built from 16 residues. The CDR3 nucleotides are TGTGCCAGCAGTTCTGGACAGGCTTTTATAGGATCACCCCTCCACTTT. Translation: CASSSGQAFIGSPLHF.

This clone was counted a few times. In DNA, the CDR3 is TGTGCCAGCGCCGAAGGACGCAGGGGCGCAGATACGCAGTATTTT. Protein product: CASAEGRRGADTQYF. The rearrangement uses TRBV6-6 and TRBJ2-3; tentative D call: TRBD1 (6 bases). This CDR3 comprises 15 residues. V was shortened by 8 bases and J by 4 bases, with 19 bases between the two germline ends. Germline assignment: CDR1 MNHNY and CDR2 SVGAGI (reference sequence).

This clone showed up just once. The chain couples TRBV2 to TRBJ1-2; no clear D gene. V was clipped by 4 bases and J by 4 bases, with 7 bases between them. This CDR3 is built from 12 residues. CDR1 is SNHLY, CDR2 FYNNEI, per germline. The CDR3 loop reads CASSVVSYGYTF. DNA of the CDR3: TGTGCCAGCAGTGTAGTCAGCTATGGCTACACCTTC.

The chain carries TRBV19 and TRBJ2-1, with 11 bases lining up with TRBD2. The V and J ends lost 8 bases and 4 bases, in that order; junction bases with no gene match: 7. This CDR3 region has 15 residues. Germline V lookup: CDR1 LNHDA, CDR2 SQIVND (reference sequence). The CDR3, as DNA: TGTGCCAGTTCTACTAGCGGGAGAGGTTACAATGAGCAGTTCTTC. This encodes CASSTSGRGYNEQFF.